These 13 T cell receptor beta chains originate from one sample sequenced in a study of cytomegalovirus exposure and HLA in healthy donors. Primers: 60 Vbeta forward and 13 Jbeta reverse. This table comes from immunoSEQ multiplex PCR, and its TCRdb copy is limited to in-frame clones, with some not included. The sample includes 150,000 or so clones, roughly 9.7% of them seen just once. Sequences were obtained from PBMCs. These receptor sequences come from a man aged 50 to 60 in good health and CMV-seronegative.

A few counts support this clone. The genes are TRBV5-1 and TRBJ2-1; D is unresolved. Germline V gene data show CDR1 as SGHRS and CDR2 as YFSETQ. CDR3 length: 14 residues. Trimming removed 4 bases at V and 0 bases at J, with 8 bases between. The CDR3 protein is CASSQDNSYNEQFF. CDR3 bases: TGCGCCAGCAGCCAAGACAACTCCTACAATGAGCAGTTCTTC.

At least ten counts were recorded for this clone. V gene TRBV7-9 combines with J gene TRBJ2-1; TRBD2 matches 12 bases. After removal of 3 bases from V and 4 bases from J, the junction contained 4 bases not matched to a gene. Germline V gene lookup returns CDR1 SEHNR and CDR2 FQNEAQ (reference sequence). The CDR3 runs 16 residues. For the CDR3, the DNA is TGTGCCAGCAGCTTGTCTAGCGGGAGGGGTTACAATGAGCAGTTCTTC. It translates to CASSLSSGRGYNEQFF.

The chain uses TRBV6-1 and TRBJ1-6; D is ambiguous. The V gene lost 1 base and the J gene lost 13 bases, with 14 bases spanning the gap. CDR1 and CDR2 from the germline V gene are MNHNS and SASEGT. This CDR3 has 14 amino acids. The CDR3 here is CASSEVSERSPLHF. The CDR3 DNA reads TGTGCCAGCAGTGAAGTATCGGAGAGGAGTCCCCTCCACTTT.

The V call is TRBV29-1, the J call TRBJ1-1; D remains ambiguous. Per the germline V gene, CDR1 is SQVTM and CDR2 is ANQGSEA. Trimming took off 5 bases at V and 3 bases at J, with 13 bases between the two ends. CDR3 length: 13 residues. This chain's CDR3 is CSVTAGRDTEAFF. The CDR3 DNA follows: TGCAGCGTTACTGCGGGGAGGGACACTGAAGCTTTCTTT.

CDR3 loop: CASSIERGKEFVNTEAFF. DNA of the CDR3: TGTGCCAGTAGTATAGAAAGGGGGAAGGAGTTCGTTAACACTGAAGCTTTCTTT. This chain links TRBV19 with TRBJ1-1; D perhaps matches TRBD1 (6 bases). The CDR3 runs to 18 residues. The V and J ends lost 0 bases and 2 bases respectively, with 19 bases between them. Germline V gene lookup returns CDR1 LNHDA and CDR2 SQIVND (reference sequence).

The chain recombines TRBV5-1 with TRBJ2-1; the D is unclear. The CDR3 sequence is 14 residues long. V was cut by 1 base and J by 6 bases, with 11 bases left in between. The V gene's germline CDR1 is SGHRS and CDR2 YFSETQ. The CDR3 bases are TGCGCCAGCAGCTTGACCGGTCCTACCAATGAGCAGTTCTTC. This sequence encodes CASSLTGPTNEQFF.

The chain couples TRBV30 to TRBJ2-1, with 7 bases matching TRBD2. The germline V gene encodes CDR1 GTSNPN and CDR2 SVGIG (reference sequence). The CDR3 is made up of 15 amino acids. Trimming took 2 bases from V and 4 from J; bases not matched to a gene: 8. The CDR3, as DNA: TGTGCCTGGAGTCCTGCTAGCGGCCTATACAATGAGCAGTTCTTC. Encoded protein: CAWSPASGLYNEQFF.

The V gene is TRBV10-2, the J gene TRBJ1-1, with a weak D call TRBD1 (5 bases). Trimming stripped 8 bases from V and 1 base from J, with 17 bases between. Germline CDR1 and CDR2: WSHSY and SAAADI. This CDR3 comprises 15 residues. The CDR3 spells CASPIGGRGNTEAFF. The CDR3 DNA follows: TGCGCCAGCCCAATTGGGGGGAGGGGGAACACTGAAGCTTTCTTT.

The chain is built from TRBV30 and TRBJ2-3; D is unclear. The V end was cut by 2 bases, the J end by 4 bases, with 7 bases between. The CDR3 is 12 residues long. Germline loops: CDR1 GTSNPN, CDR2 SVGIG (reference sequence). The DNA for the CDR3 is TGTGCCTGGAGTCTACCCCCAGATACGCAGTATTTT. This translates into CAWSLPPDTQYF.

This clone has just a few counts. The chain has TRBV28 and TRBJ1-1; maybe TRBD1 (6 bases). Germline V gene data show CDR1 as MDHEN and CDR2 as SYDVKM. V lost 7 bases and J lost 6, with 18 bases in between. This CDR3 is 14 amino acids long. The DNA for the CDR3 is TGTGCCAGCACTAAAGGTGGGGGGGCACCTGAAGCTTTCTTT. Translating gives CASTKGGGAPEAFF.

Only a few counts were recorded for this clone. V gene TRBV5-1 combines with J gene TRBJ2-2; weak D call: TRBD1 (7 bases). The V gene's germline CDR1 is SGHRS and CDR2 YFSETQ. This CDR3 has 15 amino acids. Trimming shortened V by 6 bases and J by 5 bases, and 17 bases separated the two germline ends. CDR3 in DNA: TGCGCCAGCACCCGACAGGGAGGTGAAACCGGGGAGCTGTTTTTT. Amino acid sequence: CASTRQGGETGELFF.

A few counts support this clone. The DNA for the CDR3 is TGTGCCAGTAGTACGTGGGACACGGCGAAAAAACCCTACAATGAGCAGTTCTTC. It encodes CASSTWDTAKKPYNEQFF. The rearrangement uses TRBV19 and TRBJ2-1; a weak D match, TRBD1 (6 bases). This CDR3 is 18 amino acids long. The germline CDR1 and CDR2 sequences are LNHDA and SQIVND (reference sequence). The germline V and J ends were trimmed by 4 bases and 2 bases, with 21 bases remaining between them.

This chain joins TRBV5-1 and TRBJ2-2; D is unclear. Germline CDR1 SGHRS, CDR2 YFSETQ. The CDR3 totals 13 residues. The ends were cut back, 1 base at V and 3 bases at J, with 4 bases in the middle. CDR3 DNA sequence: TGCGCCAGCAGCTTGCCGGACACCGGGGAGCTGTTTTTT. Translating gives CASSLPDTGELFF.